The next 14 T cell receptor beta chains were all read from a single sample in a study of cytomegalovirus exposure and HLA in healthy donors. In the PCR, 60 Vbeta and 13 Jbeta primers were used. Using immunoSEQ multiplex PCR, the repertoire was profiled, and TCRdb retains in-frame clones only, with some absent. The table records approximately 41,000 clones, 81% of them present only once. Sample: PBMCs. The receptors were gathered from a man between 45 and 60 years old in good health and CMV-seronegative.

The chain has TRBV11-1 and TRBJ1-3; 9 bases agree with TRBD1. Germline V gene data show CDR1 as SGHAT and CDR2 as FQDESV (reference sequence). The V and J ends lost 4 bases and 4 bases, in that order; junction bases with no gene match: 11. The CDR3 runs 17 residues. CDR3 region: CASSSTTGTGPGNTIYF. The CDR3 coding sequence is TGTGCCAGCAGCTCGACCACCGGGACAGGGCCGGGAAACACCATATATTTT.

The chain joins TRBV11-2 to TRBJ2-7; no clear D. V was cut by 2 bases and J by 0 bases, with 8 bases left in between. Germline V gene sequence: CDR1 SGHAT, CDR2 FQNNGV. The CDR3 covers 14 residues. In nucleotides, the CDR3 is TGTGCCAGCAGCTTAACAGCCAGCTCCTACGAGCAGTACTTC. It translates to CASSLTASSYEQYF.

This clone was detected a few times. The V gene is TRBV10-3, the J gene TRBJ2-1; 9 bases match TRBD2. Losses at the gene ends were 10 bases for V and 4 bases for J; bases not matched to a gene: 8. Per germline, CDR1 ENHRY and CDR2 SYGVKD. CDR3 length: 14 residues. Here the CDR3 DNA reads TGTGCCACCCATAGCGGGGGTATATACAATGAGCAGTTCTTC. Amino acid sequence: CATHSGGIYNEQFF.

Written as DNA, the CDR3 is TGTGCCAGTAGTATCCGCCTGGGGGGAGGGCAACCCGGGGAGCTGTTTTTT. Its protein is CASSIRLGGGQPGELFF. V gene TRBV19 combines with J gene TRBJ2-2, with 7 bases identical to TRBD2. Trimming at V came to 3 bases and at J to 6 bases, leaving 13 bases not matched to a gene. Germline V gene lookup returns CDR1 LNHDA and CDR2 SQIVND (reference sequence). The CDR3 sequence is 17 residues long.

This clone was picked up a small number of times. The chain couples TRBV5-6 to TRBJ2-2; 10 bases agree with TRBD2. Germline CDR1 is SGHDT and CDR2 is YYEEEE. V lost 4 bases, J lost 1 base, and 4 bases stayed unmatched. This CDR3 has 16 residues. CDR3 protein: CASSVRLAGNTGELFF. The CDR3 bases are TGTGCCAGCAGCGTAAGACTAGCGGGGAACACCGGGGAGCTGTTTTTT.

The chain carries TRBV5-6 and TRBJ1-1, with unresolved D. V was clipped by 4 bases and J by 5 bases, with 12 bases between them. Germline CDR1 SGHDT, CDR2 YYEEEE. This CDR3 is built from 13 residues. CDR3 loop: CASSLPSGTEAFF. In nucleotides, the CDR3 is TGTGCCAGCAGCCTCCCGAGCGGGACTGAAGCTTTCTTT.

The gene calls are TRBV7-2 and TRBJ1-3, with D tentatively TRBD1 (5 bases). Germline V gives CDR1 SGHTA, CDR2 FQGNSA. V gave up 1 base and J gave up 4 bases, with 5 bases separating them. This CDR3 region has 13 residues. The chain's CDR3 is CASSLEGGNTIYF. The CDR3 DNA reads as TGTGCCAGCAGCTTAGAGGGGGGAAACACCATATATTTT.

V is TRBV5-1 and J is TRBJ2-2; D not certain. V gave up 6 bases and J gave up 8 bases, with 17 bases separating them. Germline V CDR1 and CDR2: SGHRS, YFSETQ. CDR3 length: 14 amino acids. The CDR3: CASTQMNSQGELFF. In nucleotides, the CDR3 is TGCGCCAGCACCCAAATGAATTCACAAGGGGAGCTGTTTTTT. Together with reference TRBV5-1 and TRBJ2-2, the CDR3 gives the full variable domain: KAGVTQTPRYLIKTRGQQVTLSCSPISGHRSVSWYQQTPGQGLQFLFEYFSETQRNKGNFPGRFSGRQFSNSRSEMNVSTLELGDSALYLCASTQMNSQGELFFGEGSRLTVL.

The chain carries TRBV5-1 and TRBJ2-7, with 8 positions matching TRBD1. With V trimmed by 0 bases and J by 7 bases, 12 bases remained unmatched. The CDR3 sequence is 16 residues long. Germline V CDR1 and CDR2: SGHRS, YFSETQ. CDR3 sequence reads: CASSLAGPQGAAEQYF. The DNA for the CDR3 is TGCGCCAGCAGCTTGGCGGGCCCTCAGGGGGCGGCGGAGCAGTACTTC.

The gene calls are TRBV5-4 and TRBJ1-2; possibly TRBD1 for D (6 bases). Looked up from germline, CDR1 is SGHNT and CDR2 is YYREEE (reference sequence). Trimming took 3 bases from V and 4 from J, leaving 10 bases between them. The CDR3 totals 13 residues. The CDR3 nucleotides read TGTGCCAGCAGCTCCGGGACACCCTATGGCTACACCTTC. This sequence encodes CASSSGTPYGYTF.

This sequence joins TRBV7-2 and TRBJ1-5, with TRBD1 matching over 7 bases. The germline CDR1 and CDR2 sequences are SGHTA and FQGNSA. V shed 4 bases, J shed 6 bases, and the junction held 9 bases outside the gene matches. The CDR3 spans 15 residues. In nucleotides, the CDR3 is TGTGCCAGCAGCTCTCAGACAGGGTTGGGTCAGCCCCAGCATTTT. Translation: CASSSQTGLGQPQHF.

The chain uses TRBV27 and TRBJ2-1; the D gene is possibly TRBD1 (5 bases). This CDR3 spans 13 amino acids. Trimming pared 10 bases from V and 1 base from J, leaving 11 bases between. Germline-derived CDR1 and CDR2 are MNHEY and SMNVEV (reference sequence). The CDR3 region is CAISQGSYNEQFF. As DNA, the CDR3 is TGTGCCATCAGCCAGGGATCCTACAATGAGCAGTTCTTC.

J is TRBJ2-7 and V is TRBV7-8, with TRBD1 matching over 7 bases. Germline loops: CDR1 SGHVS, CDR2 FQNEAQ. This CDR3 contains 13 residues. The V and J ends lost 5 bases and 3 bases, in that order; junction bases with no gene match: 4. Written as DNA, the CDR3 is TGTGCCAGCAGCCCGGACAGGTACTACGAGCAGTACTTC. It codes for CASSPDRYYEQYF.

This clone was picked up a small number of times. The genes are TRBV11-2 and TRBJ2-2, with 8 bases aligning to TRBD2. The CDR3 totals 15 residues. Germline trimming cut 5 bases from V and 6 bases from J; bases unmatched to any gene: 8. The germline V gene has CDR1 SGHAT and CDR2 FQNNGV. CDR3 nucleotide sequence: TGTGCCAGCAGCGTGCTAGGCGGGGGGCCCGGGGAGCTGTTTTTT. Protein: CASSVLGGGPGELFF.